Below, one T cell receptor beta chain is given with its context. Unique molecular identifier tags were affixed to discrete cDNA molecules. From the 5' RACE reads, TCRdb called clonotypes with MiXCR, one entry per CDR3 protein. The data hold tens of thousands of distinct CDR3 sequences, with roughly a sixth observed a single time. Germline V CDR1 and CDR2: SEHNR, FQNEAQ (reference sequence). This CDR3 is built from 17 residues. Losses at the gene ends were 5 bases for V and 3 bases for J; bases not matched to a gene: 14. This entry is derived from a study of early T cells in non-severe SARS-CoV-2 infection.

The receptor was isolated from an adult who was a healthcare worker with PCR-confirmed SARS-CoV-2 infection or an uninfected control (not recorded which). The source material was whole blood. The chain carries TRBV7-9 and TRBJ1-2, with 8 positions matching TRBD1. The CDR3: CASSPSPGTGADYGYTF. The CDR3 region has the DNA TGTGCCAGCAGCCCGAGTCCCGGGACAGGAGCTGACTATGGCTACACCTTC.